This T cell receptor (beta chain) originates from a study of cytomegalovirus exposure and HLA in healthy donors (TCRdb year 2017). Describing the broader study: An earlier analysis of approximately 640 of the donors reported approximately 300 Gb of sequence data and some 100 million unique TCR beta sequences from 150 million to 200 million T cells. Roughly 310 gigabases of sequencing data and roughly 90 million unique TCR sequences were included in an early release covering roughly 700 HLA-typed donors. Of the roughly 400 genotyped donors, 81% fell in the genetic ancestry cluster associated with self-reported Caucasian donors. The study aimed to test whether signatures of past pathogen exposure could be identified by cataloging public T cell receptors. Using immunosequencing, the study profiled T cell repertoires from approximately 700 subjects and related those repertoires to cytomegalovirus serostatus. Along with the 666-subject first cohort, a separate validation cohort of over a hundred different subjects was used. High-throughput TCR immunosequencing, statistical association of individual TCRs with disease status, and machine learning were combined to predict cytomegalovirus infection status. A later analysis re-examined previously published TCR beta repertoires from around 670 donors and added high-resolution HLA genotyping to investigate patterns of TCR occurrence. Rather than drawing on any new phenotypic data, the later analysis identified candidate immune exposures from TCR beta sequences and the way those sequences occurred across donors. In an earlier analysis of around 540 of the donors, high-throughput TCR beta sequencing was used to judge whether each TCR beta V gene segment behaved as functional or pseudogenic. Alongside the repertoire data, information on donor age, sex, ethnicity and CMV serostatus was compiled. A later genetic analysis used genome-wide SNP genotypes for about 60% of the roughly 700 donors, treating that subset as a discovery cohort. All discovery cohort repertoires had been generated using a single sequencing platform. Class I and class II HLA loci were covered by the typing at four-digit resolution. Typing coverage varied by locus: 629-630 donors for A, B, C, DRB1 and DQB1; roughly 500 for DQA1; about 590 for DPA1; around 450 for DPB1. A handful of DR-DQ haplotypes were handled as single units for association and clustering because linkage in the cohort was strong. Among 300 to 450 genotyped donors of the cohort, an average of about 240,000 unique TCR beta nucleotide sequences were sequenced per donor, roughly 18% of them non-productive.

Of note for this clone: Its recognized antigen is unknown. Base qualities are not recorded, but no much larger clone differs from it by a single base.

The cohort consisted of fewer than 700 healthy bone marrow donors. Cohort members were all nominally healthy when sampled, although unrecorded immune exposures were likely present. The donor tested CMV seropositive, placing the donor among the 289 seropositive members of the cohort. A peripheral blood sample was provided by each donor, and peripheral blood mononuclear cells were used for TCR beta sequencing. Genomic DNA extraction from the blood cell samples was performed with the Qiagen DNeasy Blood Extraction Kit. Points the paper makes about the study in general: A later genetic analysis associated a missense DCLRE1C variant with V-gene and J-gene trimming of TCR beta chains, and an independent cohort replicated the association. Most TCR sequences were observed very rarely across donors, whereas some public TCRs were present in many individuals. Only TCR beta chains were sequenced in this cohort, and the absence of alpha or paired-chain data limited detectable features. In a later analysis, TCR association rates were found to vary across HLA loci, with the most associated TCRs seen for DRB1 alleles and the fewest for HLA-C alleles. Assigning TCR associations to individual alleles was difficult when HLA alleles, especially DR and DQ, strongly co-occurred. A later analysis found that HLA-associated TCR beta chains were more clonally expanded and had lower generation probabilities than equally common non-associated chains. It was suggested by the authors that the approach could potentially be generalized to other disease states and immunological phenotypes. The presence/absence analyses assumed that sequencing depth was roughly uniform across donors, and that assumption may not be true. A further reported finding was that TCR beta sequences accurately predicted the HLA-A and HLA-B alleles for most subjects in the first cohort. A few of the identified cytomegalovirus-associated TCR beta chains were confirmed in vitro to be specific for cytomegalovirus antigens. A later genetic analysis reported fewer N-insertions in productive TCRs among donors in an Asian-associated ancestry cluster than the approximately 700-donor mean. The study listed 150 to 200 TCR beta chains as associated with cytomegalovirus. According to a later analysis, parvovirus B19, influenza, CMV and Epstein-Barr virus appeared linked to several top co-occurrence clusters. Cytomegalovirus status was reported to be diagnosed by the classifier with high specificity and sensitivity in both the original and validation cohorts. At a false discovery rate of 0.05, a later analysis linked 15,000 to 20,000 TCR beta sequences to specific HLA alleles. Broadly in line with IMGT annotations, most TCR beta V segments showed up in productive rearrangements about 90% or about 30% of the time in an earlier analysis of around 600 of the donors. Some IMGT-functional V segments, including TRBV6-2 and TRBV6-3, could not be told apart with the 87-base-pair reads, so those segments were excluded. Because some donors lacked HLA typing at each locus, the association tests relied only on the typed subset. Correlated functional status among segregating V segments might reflect linkage disequilibrium, but an unknown experimental factor could not be ruled out. A cluster of highly shared sequence variants was judged likely to be a technical artifact of the sequencing pipeline. Fewer than 20 rarely observed V segments, including chromosome 9 orphons, were excluded from the earlier analysis of several hundred of the donors because counts were too low. According to a later analysis, most CMV-associated TCR beta chains appeared to be HLA-restricted, and the HLA associations seemed to be driven largely by CMV exposure. Immune exposure information for the cohort was limited to CMV serostatus.

After removal of 4 bases from V and 4 bases from J, the junction retains 13 bases not matched to a gene. Via the germline V gene (reference sequence), CDR1 is SGHKS and CDR2 YYEKEE. Including the terminal cysteine and phenylalanine, the CDR3 comprises 17 residues. The read is trimmed to its CDR3 DNA, 51 bases read in frame from base 1. Libraries were constructed by the immunoSEQ multiplex PCR assay. For the multiplex PCR, a mixture combining 60 forward primers for TCR Vbeta segments and 13 reverse primers for TCR Jbeta segments was used. The CDR3 region of rearranged TCR beta genes was amplified from genomic DNA by a multiplex PCR assay. The Illumina HiSeq System was used to sequence the amplified TCR beta libraries as 87-base-pair reads. Regarding the original processing steps: Across the roughly 700 repertoires, a later analysis counted tens of millions of unique TCR beta chains, approximately 10 million of which were shared by at least two donors. Raw reads were error-corrected and collapsed into unique sequences with a nearest-neighbor algorithm that merged closely related sequences to remove PCR and sequencing errors. To assign V, D and J gene segments, CDR3 sequences were aligned to IMGT reference sequences. For a sequence to be retained, at least a six-nucleotide match to both a V gene segment and a J gene segment was required. A rearrangement counted as productive if the CDR3 had no stop codons and remained in frame with V and J, and every other rearrangement counted as non-productive. Following IMGT convention, CDR3 was defined as the stretch from the second conserved V-encoded cysteine to the conserved J-encoded phenylalanine. The earlier analysis of about 530 of the donors excluded any sequence lacking an unambiguous match to a single V gene segment. An earlier analysis of 500 to 600 of the donors classified V segments as functional when productive rearrangements were above 56.7% and as segregating when the standard deviation between donors was above 5%. A statistical classification framework was built to diagnose cytomegalovirus status from the catalog of TCR beta chain sequences. A later analysis assigned V and J genes by comparing TCR nucleotide sequences with IMGT/GENE-DB human TR gene sequences. A later analysis assigned CDR3 sequences and most-parsimonious VDJ recombination scenarios with the TCRdist pipeline. A later analysis defined each TCR beta chain by its CDR3 amino acid sequence plus V-gene family, and excluded reads lacking a unique V-gene family. A later analysis removed nearly 600 highly shared, low-generation-probability nucleotide sequences to deal with suspected cross-contamination and a sequencing artifact. In a later analysis, a clonal expansion index for each public chain was calculated from normalized within-repertoire ranks of inferred template counts. A later analysis computed generation probabilities with a VDJ recombination model fitted to out-of-frame rearrangements, and checked the results against IGoR. In a later analysis, TCR-TCR, TCR-HLA and TCR-CMV co-occurrence was scored with hypergeometric tests, and a repertoire-size bias correction was applied to TCR pairs. A later analysis estimated false discovery rates by permuting HLA or CMV assignments 20 times. In a later analysis, co-occurring TCRs were grouped with DBSCAN, and TCRdist sequence similarity was added when clustering was performed within HLA-allele-positive subsets. For co-occurrence clustering, repertoires with fewer than 30,000 or more than 120,000 public chains were excluded, along with about five repertoires with anomalous nucleotide sharing. The table was pulled from immuneACCESS by TCRdb, which kept in-frame rearrangements only. Such tables lose some clones; where checked, under half of the loss comes from unresolved V genes, and the rest has no known cause. V, J and clone size derive from that table, while D and trimming were established from the DNA sequence. Here the sample has 65,000 or so clones; around three quarters occur a single time. The ten largest clones capture roughly 3.4% of the sample.

This chain is built from TRBV5-5 and TRBJ2-2; 7 bases in the junction line up with TRBD2. The sample taken for sequencing was PBMCs. The TCR comes from a woman aged 40 to 55 in good health and CMV-seropositive. The nucleotide sequence is TGTGCCAGCAGCCTGTGGGGGGACTATTTGAGCACCGGGGAGCTGTTTTTT. This encodes CASSLWGDYLSTGELFF.